The source of this TCR beta chain is a study of graft-versus-host responses after intestinal transplantation. Study-level background: Among the recipients, all got anti-thymocyte globulin induction and then tacrolimus and steroids for approximately 3 years.

Points from the study as a whole: GvH clonotypes were identified within recipient marrow, with a subset emerging first in ileum or blood. There was an association between peak levels of circulating GvH clones and early post-transplant HvG declines.

Method: immunoSEQ multiplex PCR; TCRdb's copy keeps in-frame clones and lacks some. The sample holds under 130,000 clones, roughly 93% seen once. With regard to this clone: No antigen is known for it.

Germline loops: CDR1 MNHEY, CDR2 SMNVEV (reference sequence). This CDR3 has 18 amino acids. V was cut by 5 bases and J by 0 bases, with 20 bases left in between. This receptor was identified in a human donor who received an intestinal transplant. This specimen consisted of unstimulated CD8+ T cells sorted from spleen or lymph node cells, obtained before intestinal transplant. This rearrangement joins TRBV27 to TRBJ1-5; the D is unclear. The chain's CDR3 is CASSASPPTLYSNQPQHF. The CDR3, as DNA: TGTGCCAGCAGTGCCTCCCCCCCCACCTTGTATAGCAATCAGCCCCAGCATTTT.